The rows below give T cell receptor beta chains drawn from one sample of a study of blood T cell repertoires in COVID-19. Clones were read by immunoSEQ multiplex PCR, and TCRdb kept only the in-frame ones, dropping some. The top ten clones hold approximately 16% of a sample with approximately 220,000 clones, around 90% of them seen once. Input material: PBMCs or T cells enriched from blood (not recorded which). Receptors were obtained from a young man who had been exposed to COVID-19. The CDR3 runs from the conserved cysteine through the conserved F or W. A D gene is named only where the DNA matches it firmly. A row's size may be missing; if present it is once, few, many or a size class.

TRBV12-3/TRBV12-4	NA	once	TRBJ1-6	CASSRGNSPLHF	TGTGCCAGCAGCAGGGGAAATTCACCCCTCCACTTT
TRBV7-9	NA	once	TRBJ2-7	CASSLSAGSDEQYF	TGTGCCAGCAGCTTATCTGCGGGGTCCGACGAGCAGTACTTC
TRBV5-1	NA	NA	TRBJ2-1	CASSFERSSYNEQFF	TGCGCCAGCAGCTTCGAGCGGAGCTCCTACAATGAGCAGTTCTTC
TRBV7-3	NA	few	TRBJ2-3	CASSLDPGRDFTDTQYF	TGTGCCAGCAGCTTAGACCCAGGACGGGATTTCACAGATACGCAGTATTTT
TRBV4-2	NA	NA	TRBJ1-2	CASSQEVAGLYGYTF	TGTGCCAGCAGCCAAGAGGTGGCAGGCCTCTATGGCTACACCTTC
TRBV6-5	TRBD1	NA	TRBJ2-7	CASSWTQGQTYEQYF	TGTGCCAGCAGCTGGACACAGGGACAGACGTACGAGCAGTACTTC
TRBV18	NA	NA	TRBJ1-5	CASSPLGGAGNQPQHF	TGTGCCAGCTCACCCTTAGGGGGGGCCGGCAATCAGCCCCAGCATTTT
TRBV4-1	NA	NA	TRBJ2-6	CASSQEYSPVSGANVLTF	TGCGCCAGCAGCCAAGAGTACAGTCCCGTTTCTGGGGCCAACGTCCTGACTTTC
TRBV14	NA	NA	TRBJ1-2	CASSTGRGANYGYTF	TGTGCCAGCAGCACGGGTCGCGGGGCCAACTATGGCTACACCTTC
TRBV4-1	NA	once	TRBJ1-5	CASSQVRVPNQPQHF	TGCGCCAGCAGCCAAGTGAGGGTCCCCAATCAGCCCCAGCATTTT
TRBV30	NA	NA	TRBJ1-2	CAWTGGWYGYTF	TGTGCCTGGACGGGTGGCTGGTATGGCTACACCTTC
TRBV9	NA	NA	TRBJ2-7	CASSEGVQPYEQYF	TGTGCCAGCAGCGAGGGGGTTCAACCCTACGAGCAGTACTTC
TRBV2	TRBD1	NA	TRBJ2-1	CASRERGPGGEQFF	TGTGCCAGCAGAGAAAGGGGGCCTGGGGGTGAGCAGTTCTTC
TRBV29-1	TRBD2	NA	TRBJ2-5	CSVEVAGIQETQYF	TGCAGCGTTGAGGTAGCGGGTATACAAGAGACCCAGTACTTC
TRBV5-4	TRBD1	NA	TRBJ1-1	CASIDRGRWTEAFF	TGTGCCAGCATCGACAGGGGGCGGTGGACTGAAGCTTTCTTT
TRBV19	TRBD2	NA	TRBJ2-1	CASSAGLAGAFGNEQFF	TGTGCCAGTAGCGCGGGACTAGCGGGGGCCTTTGGAAATGAGCAGTTCTTC
TRBV4-3	NA	NA	TRBJ2-1	CASSQDLTDTYNEQFF	TGCGCCAGCAGCCAAGACCTGACAGACACCTACAATGAGCAGTTCTTC
TRBV11-2	NA	NA	TRBJ1-1	CASSLEPGGGTEAFF	TGTGCCAGCAGCTTAGAACCCGGGGGGGGCACTGAAGCTTTCTTT
TRBV9	NA	NA	TRBJ2-1	CASSVLQGGDHNEQFF	TGTGCCAGCAGCGTATTACAGGGAGGGGACCACAATGAGCAGTTCTTC
TRBV27	NA	NA	TRBJ2-3	CASSSRTPSTDTQYF	TGTGCCAGCAGTTCGCGGACACCCAGCACAGATACGCAGTATTTT
TRBV25-1	NA	few	TRBJ1-1	CASSPRGLGSTEAFF	TGTGCCAGCAGTCCCCGTGGCCTAGGGAGCACTGAAGCTTTCTTT
TRBV27	TRBD2	NA	TRBJ2-5	CASSSEGLVETQYF	TGTGCCAGCAGTTCTGAGGGACTAGTTGAGACCCAGTACTTC
TRBV7-2	NA	NA	TRBJ1-1	CASSLTGFTEAFF	TGTGCCAGCAGCTTGACAGGCTTCACTGAAGCTTTCTTT